The entry below gives a single T cell receptor (beta chain) sequence along with its context. Its cognate antigen has yet to be identified. No per-base quality is available; no much larger clone lies one base away. V lost 6 bases and J lost 2 bases; the stretch between them is 11 bases long. CDR1 and CDR2 are drawn from the germline V gene: SQVTM, ANQGSEA. The CDR3 contains 13 residues, cysteine and phenylalanine counted. CDR3 DNA is the only sequence kept; it has 39 bases, read in frame from the first base. In total, 500 to 700 healthy bone marrow donors made up the cohort. At the time of sampling, every cohort member was nominally healthy, though immune exposures that went unrecorded were likely present. The donor tested CMV seronegative, placing the donor among the 350 or so seronegative members of the cohort. A peripheral blood sample was provided by each donor, and peripheral blood mononuclear cells were used for TCR beta sequencing. The Qiagen DNeasy Blood Extraction Kit was used to extract genomic DNA from the blood cell samples.

Receptor amplification or capture employed the immunoSEQ multiplex PCR assay. The multiplex PCR relied on a mix of 60 forward primers for TCR Vbeta segments and 13 reverse primers for TCR Jbeta segments. A multiplex PCR assay on genomic DNA amplified the CDR3 region of rearranged TCR beta genes. The Illumina HiSeq System was used to sequence the amplified TCR beta libraries as 87-base-pair reads. Regarding the original processing steps: A later analysis tallied 75 million to 85 million unique TCR beta chains across the 610 or so repertoires, and some 12 million of those chains were shared by two or more donors. Raw reads were error-corrected and collapsed into unique sequences by a nearest-neighbor algorithm in which closely related sequences were merged to remove PCR and sequencing errors. To assign V, D and J gene segments, CDR3 sequences were aligned to IMGT reference sequences. For a sequence to be retained, a match of at least six nucleotides to both a V gene segment and a J gene segment was required. Rearrangements were classified as productive when the CDR3 lacked stop codons and remained in frame with V and J, and all other rearrangements were classified as non-productive. CDR3 was defined by IMGT convention, running from the second conserved V-encoded cysteine to the conserved J-encoded phenylalanine. The earlier analysis of about 610 of the donors excluded sequences that lacked an unambiguous match to a single V gene segment. An earlier analysis of almost 600 of the donors classified V segments as functional when productive rearrangements were above 56.7% and as segregating when the standard deviation between donors was above 5%. A statistical classification framework was built to diagnose cytomegalovirus status from the catalog of TCR beta chain sequences. In a later analysis, V and J genes were assigned by comparing TCR nucleotide sequences against IMGT/GENE-DB human TR gene sequences. Using the TCRdist pipeline, a later analysis assigned CDR3 sequences along with most-parsimonious VDJ recombination scenarios. In a later analysis, each TCR beta chain was defined by its CDR3 amino acid sequence together with its V-gene family, and reads without a unique V-gene family were excluded. As a way to deal with suspected cross-contamination and a sequencing artifact, a later analysis dropped approximately 570 nucleotide sequences that were highly shared and had low generation probability. In a later analysis, a clonal expansion index was calculated for each public chain from normalized within-repertoire ranks of inferred template counts. Generation probabilities in a later analysis came from a VDJ recombination model fitted to out-of-frame rearrangements, and those results were checked against IGoR. A later analysis scored TCR-TCR, TCR-HLA and TCR-CMV co-occurrence with hypergeometric tests, applying a repertoire-size bias correction to TCR pairs. A later analysis estimated false discovery rates by permuting HLA or CMV assignments 20 times. In a later analysis, co-occurring TCRs were grouped with DBSCAN, and TCRdist sequence similarity was added when clustering was performed within HLA-allele-positive subsets. Repertoires with fewer than 30,000 or more than 120,000 public chains were left out of co-occurrence clustering, as were five repertoires with anomalous nucleotide sharing. TCRdb's version of the immuneACCESS table is confined to in-frame rearrangements and falls short of the full clone set. An unresolved V gene accounts for under half of the shortfall where checked; the remainder is of unknown origin. V, J and clone size are taken as reported in that table, and D and trimming were inferred from the DNA itself. For this sample there are 50,000 or so clones; roughly 73% appear just once. 2.5% to 3% of the sample is held by the ten biggest clonotypes.

These data are taken from a study of cytomegalovirus exposure and HLA in healthy donors (dated by TCRdb to 2016 to 2017). Some background on the complete study: In an earlier analysis of under 600 of the donors, around 290 Gb of sequence data and some 100 million unique TCR beta sequences from about 190 million T cells were reported. Approximately 310 gigabases of sequencing data and 70 million to 100 million unique TCR sequences were included in an early release covering several hundred HLA-typed donors. The genetic ancestry cluster associated with self-reported Caucasian donors included roughly 84% of the approximately 430 genotyped donors. The aim of the study was to test whether cataloging public T cell receptors could identify signatures of past pathogen exposure. The study profiled the T cell repertoires of 500 to 800 subjects by immunosequencing and related them to cytomegalovirus serostatus. Along with the roughly 610-subject first cohort, a separate validation cohort of over a hundred different subjects was used. The study combined high-throughput TCR immunosequencing, statistical association of individual TCRs with disease status, and machine learning to predict cytomegalovirus infection status. A later analysis re-analyzed previously published TCR beta repertoires from 660 or so donors and added high-resolution HLA genotyping to study TCR occurrence patterns. The later analysis used no new phenotypic data to find candidate immune exposures, relying instead on TCR beta sequences and their occurrence across donors. An earlier analysis of 500 to 650 of the donors applied high-throughput TCR beta sequencing to assess whether each TCR beta V gene segment acted as functional or pseudogenic. Donor age, sex, ethnicity and CMV serostatus were collected together with the repertoire data. Genome-wide SNP genotypes for about 55% of the roughly 670 donors were used in a later genetic analysis, which treated that subset as a discovery cohort. Every repertoire in the discovery cohort had been generated on one and the same sequencing platform. HLA typing included class I and class II loci at four-digit resolution. Typing coverage varied by locus: 629-630 donors for A, B, C, DRB1 and DQB1; under 550 for DQA1; around 610 for DPA1; more than 450 for DPB1. A handful of DR-DQ haplotypes were handled as single units for association and clustering because linkage in the cohort was strong. Among several hundred genotyped donors of the cohort, an average of roughly 230,000 unique TCR beta nucleotide sequences was sequenced per donor, of which 15% to 20% were non-productive. On the study overall, not on this receptor specifically: When HLA alleles, especially DR and DQ, strongly co-occurred, attributing TCR associations to individual alleles was difficult. The study gave a list of 150 to 200 TCR beta chains associated with cytomegalovirus. A later genetic analysis reported fewer N-insertions in productive TCRs among donors in an Asian-associated ancestry cluster than the approximately 700-donor mean. Most TCR sequences were observed very rarely across donors, whereas some public TCRs were present in many individuals. In a later analysis, the rate of TCR association differed among HLA loci, with DRB1 alleles having the most associated TCRs and HLA-C alleles having the fewest. In a later analysis, HLA-associated TCR beta chains showed more clonal expansion and lower generation probabilities than non-associated chains that were equally common. According to a later analysis, most CMV-associated TCR beta chains appeared to be HLA-restricted, and the HLA associations seemed to be driven largely by CMV exposure. CMV serostatus was the only immune exposure information available for the cohort. In a later genetic analysis, a missense DCLRE1C variant was associated with V-gene and J-gene trimming of TCR beta chains, and the association was replicated in an independent cohort. Only TCR beta chains were sequenced in this cohort, and the absence of alpha or paired-chain data limited detectable features. At a false discovery rate of 0.05, a later analysis linked approximately 18,000 TCR beta sequences to specific HLA alleles. HLA typing was unavailable for some donors at each locus, so association tests used only the typed subset. According to the authors, the approach could potentially be generalized to other disease states and immunological phenotypes. In both the original and validation cohorts, the classifier was reported to diagnose cytomegalovirus status with high specificity and sensitivity. Some IMGT-functional V segments, including TRBV6-2 and TRBV6-3, could not be told apart with the 87-base-pair reads, so those segments were excluded. In vitro tests confirmed that three of the cytomegalovirus-associated TCR beta chains recognize cytomegalovirus antigens. The sequencing pipeline was judged likely to have produced a cluster of highly shared sequence variants as a technical artifact. Presence/absence analyses assumed roughly uniform sequencing depth across donors, an assumption that may not hold. Broadly in line with IMGT annotations, most TCR beta V segments showed up in productive rearrangements about 90% or about 30% of the time in an earlier analysis of about 500 of the donors. A later analysis reported that several top co-occurrence clusters appeared linked to parvovirus B19, influenza, CMV and Epstein-Barr virus. Because counts were too low, 15 to 20 rarely observed V segments, including chromosome 9 orphons, were excluded from the earlier analysis of 500 to 700 of the donors. Correlated functional status among segregating V segments might be attributable to linkage disequilibrium, but an unknown experimental factor could not be ruled out. A further reported finding was that TCR beta sequences accurately predicted the HLA-A and HLA-B alleles for most subjects in the first cohort.

The sequence joins TRBV29-1 to TRBJ2-1; TRBD1 is a weak D gene call, 5 bases matching. Sequenced: PBMCs. The clonotype originates from a man aged 18 to 30 in good health and CMV-seronegative. DNA sequence: TGCAGCGTATCAGGGCTTACCTACAATGAGCAGTTCTTC. It encodes CSVSGLTYNEQFF.